The following is a T cell receptor (beta chain) sequence with its context. Germline values: CDR1 SEHNR, CDR2 FQNEAQ (reference sequence). The CDR3 extends over 13 amino acids. Collection yielded about 2.5 ml of blood per donor. Addition of UMIs with a 6-nucleotide sample barcode was achieved by template switching. After re-calling the 5' RACE reads, TCRdb lists one entry per CDR3 protein, DNA absent. The sample table includes some 210,000 distinct CDR3 sequences. These data belong to a study of monozygotic twins with inflammatory bowel disease. The chain links TRBV7-9 to TRBJ2-7; the TRBD1 assignment by TCRdb is unverifiable without DNA. The sequence was obtained from a human donor with ulcerative colitis or Crohn's disease, or a healthy co-twin of an affected twin (not recorded which). Sequencing was performed on blood. CDR3 residues: CASSQGTVNEQYF.